Each of the 9 T cell receptor beta chains below was sequenced from the same sample in a study of chemoradiotherapy in HPV16-positive cancers (dated by TCRdb to between 2021 and 2023). Libraries came from the immunoSEQ multiplex PCR assay. The table comes from immuneACCESS by way of TCRdb, which keeps in-frame sequences with V and J called. Part of the clones is missing from these tables; in studies checked, under half for an unresolved V gene and the rest for unknown reasons. The table for this sample lists fewer than 6,500 clones; 85% to 90% of them were counted only once. The ten largest account for approximately 2.3% of the sample. Here the sequenced sample was tumor tissue, taken from a patient who underwent chemoradiotherapy. These receptors all stem from a human donor with HPV-associated anogenital cancer.

The V and J genes are TRBV11-1 and TRBJ2-6; perhaps TRBD1 as D (6 bases). Trimming pared 5 bases from V and 4 bases from J, leaving 15 bases between. Germline V gene sequence: CDR1 SGHAT, CDR2 FQDESV (reference sequence). The CDR3 runs to 16 residues. The CDR3 nucleotides are TGTGCCAGCAGCCTTTCAGGGGAGCCCGGGGCCAACGTCCTGACTTTC. Protein: CASSLSGEPGANVLTF.

The CDR3 loop is CASSARLAGGVEQFF. DNA for the CDR3: TGTGCCAGCAGCGCTAGACTAGCGGGAGGGGTTGAGCAGTTCTTC. The V call is TRBV9, the J call TRBJ2-1; 14 bases match TRBD2. The ends lost 3 bases at V and 9 bases at J; junction bases unmatched: 5. Germline CDR1 SGDLS, CDR2 YYNGEE. This CDR3 region has 15 residues.

The chain combines TRBV9 with TRBJ2-7, with 7 bases fitting TRBD2. Germline V CDR1 and CDR2: SGDLS, YYNGEE. The CDR3 is made up of 15 amino acids. Trimming took 0 bases from V and 3 from J; bases not matched to a gene: 6. As DNA, the CDR3 is TGTGCCAGCAGCGTAGTCGGCGGGGAGGGCTACGAGCAGTACTTC. Translated: CASSVVGGEGYEQYF.

This chain joins TRBV2 and TRBJ1-5, with 7 positions matching TRBD1. With V trimmed by 5 bases and J by 9 bases, 10 bases remained unmatched. This CDR3 is 14 amino acids long. In germline, CDR1 is SNHLY, CDR2 FYNNEI. CDR3 DNA: TGTGCCAGCAGTTACAGGGGTGAGAGGGCGCCCCAGCATTTT. Amino acid sequence: CASSYRGERAPQHF.

The chain links TRBV7-8 to TRBJ2-7; TRBD2 matches at 8 bases. Germline assignment: CDR1 SGHVS and CDR2 FQNEAQ. The V gene end was trimmed by 0 bases and the J gene end by 5 bases; junction bases not matched to a gene: 6. The CDR3 is 15 residues long. The CDR3 DNA follows: TGTGCCAGCAGCTTAGCCCAGCGGGAGATCGACGAGCAGTACTTC. Protein product: CASSLAQREIDEQYF.

The chain recombines TRBV6-5 with TRBJ2-7; D tentatively reads TRBD1 or TRBD2 (5 bases each). Trimming took 10 bases from V and 2 from J, leaving 18 bases between them. The CDR3 length is 14 residues. Germline values: CDR1 MNHEY, CDR2 SVGAGI. The CDR3: CANPVGACPYEQYF. CDR3 coding DNA: TGTGCCAACCCGGTCGGGGCCTGCCCCTACGAGCAGTACTTC.

The chain carries TRBV2 and TRBJ2-4, with TRBD2 as a possible D gene (5 bases). The germline V gene encodes CDR1 SNHLY and CDR2 FYNNEI. V was trimmed by 6 bases and J by 0 bases, leaving 9 bases between them. This CDR3 contains 14 residues. As DNA, the CDR3 is TGTGCCAGCAGCCCTAGCACAGCCAAAAACATTCAGTACTTC. Its protein product is CASSPSTAKNIQYF.

This chain uses TRBV19 with TRBJ1-5; 7 nucleotides match TRBD1. V lost 2 bases to trimming and J lost 4 bases; unmatched junction nucleotides: 5. Germline V gene lookup returns CDR1 LNHDA and CDR2 SQIVND (reference sequence). This CDR3 comprises 15 residues. For the CDR3, the DNA is TGTGCCAGTAGTATAATGACAGGGCCTAATCAGCCCCAGCATTTT. The encoded protein is CASSIMTGPNQPQHF.

The chain is built from TRBV5-1 and TRBJ2-7; 7 bases line up with TRBD1. Trimming removed 3 bases from V and 2 bases from J; junction bases left unmatched: 5. CDR3 length equals 14 residues. The germline CDR1 and CDR2 sequences are SGHRS and YFSETQ. Here the CDR3 reads CASSSTGIPYEQYF. The CDR3 DNA is TGCGCCAGCAGCTCGACAGGGATCCCCTACGAGCAGTACTTC.